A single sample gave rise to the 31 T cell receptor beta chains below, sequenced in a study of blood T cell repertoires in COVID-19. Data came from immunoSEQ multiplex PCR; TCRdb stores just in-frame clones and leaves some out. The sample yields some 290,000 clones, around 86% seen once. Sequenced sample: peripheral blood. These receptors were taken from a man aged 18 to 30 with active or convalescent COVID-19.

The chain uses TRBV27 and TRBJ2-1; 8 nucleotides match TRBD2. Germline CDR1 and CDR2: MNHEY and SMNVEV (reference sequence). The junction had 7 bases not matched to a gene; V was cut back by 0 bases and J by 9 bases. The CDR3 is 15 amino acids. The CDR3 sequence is CASSLSLAGSTEQFF. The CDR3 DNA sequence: TGTGCCAGCAGTTTATCGTTAGCGGGAAGTACTGAGCAGTTCTTC.

This CDR3 is CASGGAGLVADTQYF. Here the CDR3 DNA reads TGTGCCAGCGGGGGTGCGGGACTAGTGGCAGATACGCAGTATTTT. The chain carries TRBV6-5 and TRBJ2-3, with 8 bases aligning to TRBD2. The germline V gene encodes CDR1 MNHEY and CDR2 SVGAGI. The CDR3 contains 15 residues. V shed 8 bases and J 4 bases; nucleotides not matched to a gene: 11.

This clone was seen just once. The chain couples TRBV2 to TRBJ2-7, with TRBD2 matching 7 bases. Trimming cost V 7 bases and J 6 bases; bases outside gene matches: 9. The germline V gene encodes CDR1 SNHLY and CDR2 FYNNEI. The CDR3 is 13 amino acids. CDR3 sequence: CASKSGAPFEQYF. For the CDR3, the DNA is TGTGCCAGCAAAAGCGGGGCCCCCTTCGAGCAGTACTTC.

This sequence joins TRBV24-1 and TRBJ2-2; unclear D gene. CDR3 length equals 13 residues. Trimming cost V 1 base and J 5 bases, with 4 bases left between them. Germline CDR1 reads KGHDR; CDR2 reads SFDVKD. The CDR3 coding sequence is TGTGCCACCAGTGATTTCATGACCGGGGAGCTGTTTTTT. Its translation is CATSDFMTGELFF.

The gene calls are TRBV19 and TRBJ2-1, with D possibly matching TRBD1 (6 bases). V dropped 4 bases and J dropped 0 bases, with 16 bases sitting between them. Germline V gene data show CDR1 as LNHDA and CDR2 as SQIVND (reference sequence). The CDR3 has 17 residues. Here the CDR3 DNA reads TGTGCCAGTAGTAGGGGGACACTGGGGAGCTCCTACAATGAGCAGTTCTTC. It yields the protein CASSRGTLGSSYNEQFF.

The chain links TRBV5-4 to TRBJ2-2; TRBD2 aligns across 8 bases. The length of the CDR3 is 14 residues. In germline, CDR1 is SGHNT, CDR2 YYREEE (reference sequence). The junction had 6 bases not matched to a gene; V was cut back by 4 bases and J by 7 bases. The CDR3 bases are TGTGCCAGCAGCCAGACCGGGGGGGACGGGGAGCTGTTTTTT. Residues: CASSQTGGDGELFF.

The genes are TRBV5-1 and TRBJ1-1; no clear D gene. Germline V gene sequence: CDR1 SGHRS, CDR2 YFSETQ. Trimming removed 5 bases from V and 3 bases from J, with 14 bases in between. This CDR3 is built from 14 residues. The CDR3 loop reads CASRSGSPDTEAFF. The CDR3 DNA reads TGCGCCAGCAGATCGGGGAGCCCGGACACTGAAGCTTTCTTT.

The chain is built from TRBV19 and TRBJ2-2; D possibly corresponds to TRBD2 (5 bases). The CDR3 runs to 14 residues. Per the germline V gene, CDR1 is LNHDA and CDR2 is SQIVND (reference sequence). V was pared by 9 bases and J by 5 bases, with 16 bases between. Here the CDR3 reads CASSEGYGTGELFF. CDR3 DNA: TGTGCCAGCTCAGAGGGATATGGGACCGGGGAGCTGTTTTTT.

The CDR3 nucleotides are TGTGCCAGTCTAGCGGTCTTCACCGGGGAGCTGTTTTTT. It specifies CASLAVFTGELFF. V gene TRBV11-2 combines with J gene TRBJ2-2; the match to TRBD2 covers 7 bases. Trimming cost V 9 bases and J 4 bases; bases outside gene matches: 5. Germline V lookup: CDR1 SGHAT, CDR2 FQNNGV. The CDR3 has 13 amino acids.

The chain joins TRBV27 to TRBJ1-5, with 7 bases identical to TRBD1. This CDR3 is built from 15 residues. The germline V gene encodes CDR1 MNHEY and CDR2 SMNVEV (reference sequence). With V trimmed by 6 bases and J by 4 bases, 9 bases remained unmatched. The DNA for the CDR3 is TGTGCCAGCAGCCCCATCCCGGGACAGAATCAGCCCCAGCATTTT. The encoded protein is CASSPIPGQNQPQHF.

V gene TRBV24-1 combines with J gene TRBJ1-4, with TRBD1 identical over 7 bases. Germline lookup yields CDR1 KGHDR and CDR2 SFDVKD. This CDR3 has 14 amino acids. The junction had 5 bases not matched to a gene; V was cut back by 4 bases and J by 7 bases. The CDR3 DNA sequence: TGTGCCACCAGTGACCGAGGGACAGTTGAAAAACTGTTTTTT. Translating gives CATSDRGTVEKLFF.

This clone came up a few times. The CDR3 reads CASSEGLETQYF. CDR3 coding DNA: TGTGCCAGCAGCGAGGGATTGGAGACCCAGTACTTC. The chain employs TRBV7-9 and TRBJ2-5, with D perhaps matching TRBD2 (5 bases). This CDR3 region has 12 residues. The germline CDR1 and CDR2 sequences are SEHNR and FQNEAQ (reference sequence). V shed 5 bases and J shed 5 bases, with 9 bases lying between them.

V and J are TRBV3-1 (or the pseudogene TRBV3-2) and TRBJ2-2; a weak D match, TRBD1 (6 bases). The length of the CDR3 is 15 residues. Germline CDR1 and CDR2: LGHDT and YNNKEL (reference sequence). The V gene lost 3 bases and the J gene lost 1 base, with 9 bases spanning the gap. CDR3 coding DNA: TGTGCCAGCAGCCACCGACAGGAGAACACCGGGGAGCTGTTTTTT. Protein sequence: CASSHRQENTGELFF.

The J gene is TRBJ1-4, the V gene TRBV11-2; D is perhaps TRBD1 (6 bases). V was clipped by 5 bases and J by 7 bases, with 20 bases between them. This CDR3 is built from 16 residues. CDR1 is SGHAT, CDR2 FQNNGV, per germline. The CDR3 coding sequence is TGTGCCAGCAGCCGTTCGAGGGACACATCCCTTGAAAAACTGTTTTTT. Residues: CASSRSRDTSLEKLFF. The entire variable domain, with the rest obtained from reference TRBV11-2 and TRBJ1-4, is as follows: EAGVAQSPRYKIIEKRQSVAFWCNPISGHATLYWYQQILGQGPKLLIQFQNNGVVDDSQLPKDRFSAERLKGVDSTLKIQPAKLEDSAVYLCASSRSRDTSLEKLFFGSGTQLSVL.

In DNA form, the CDR3 reads TGTGCCAGCAGCCAGGCCCCTCAGAGAGAGACCCAGTACTTC. As protein: CASSQAPQRETQYF. The gene calls are TRBV7-9 and TRBJ2-5; D not resolved. This CDR3 contains 14 residues. Trimming removed 5 bases at V and 4 bases at J, with 14 bases between. CDR1 is SEHNR and CDR2 is FQNEAQ in the germline V gene (reference sequence).

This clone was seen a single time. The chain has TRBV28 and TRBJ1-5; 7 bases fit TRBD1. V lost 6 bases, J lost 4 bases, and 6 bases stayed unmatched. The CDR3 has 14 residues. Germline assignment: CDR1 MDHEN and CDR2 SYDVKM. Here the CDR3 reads CASRDGQVNQPQHF. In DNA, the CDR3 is TGTGCCAGCAGAGACGGACAGGTGAATCAGCCCCAGCATTTT.

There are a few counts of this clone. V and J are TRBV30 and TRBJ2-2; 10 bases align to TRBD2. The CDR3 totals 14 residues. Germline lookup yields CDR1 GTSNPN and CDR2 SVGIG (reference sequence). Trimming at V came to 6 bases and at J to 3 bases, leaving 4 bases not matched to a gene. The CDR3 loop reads CACLAGDYTGELFF. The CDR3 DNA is TGTGCCTGTCTAGCGGGAGATTACACCGGGGAGCTGTTTTTT.

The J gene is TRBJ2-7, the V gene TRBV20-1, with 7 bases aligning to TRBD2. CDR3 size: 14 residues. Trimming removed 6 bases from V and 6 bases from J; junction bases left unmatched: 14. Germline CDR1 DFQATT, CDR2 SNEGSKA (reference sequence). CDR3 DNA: TGCAGTGCCAGTCAGTCGGGAGGTGGGCGCGAGCAGTACTTC. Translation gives CSASQSGGGREQYF.

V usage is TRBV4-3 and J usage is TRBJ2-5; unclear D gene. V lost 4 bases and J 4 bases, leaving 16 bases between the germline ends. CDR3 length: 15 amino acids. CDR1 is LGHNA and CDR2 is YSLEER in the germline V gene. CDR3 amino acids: CASSRKPPPGETQYF. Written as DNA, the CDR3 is TGCGCCAGCAGCCGAAAACCACCCCCGGGAGAGACCCAGTACTTC.

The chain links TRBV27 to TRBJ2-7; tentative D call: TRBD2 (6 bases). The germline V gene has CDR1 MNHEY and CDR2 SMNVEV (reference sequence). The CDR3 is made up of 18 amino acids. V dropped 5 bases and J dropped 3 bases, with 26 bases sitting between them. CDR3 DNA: TGTGCCAGCAGTCGCCTAAGCCAACCCACTAGCACCTACTACGAGCAGTACTTC. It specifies CASSRLSQPTSTYYEQYF.

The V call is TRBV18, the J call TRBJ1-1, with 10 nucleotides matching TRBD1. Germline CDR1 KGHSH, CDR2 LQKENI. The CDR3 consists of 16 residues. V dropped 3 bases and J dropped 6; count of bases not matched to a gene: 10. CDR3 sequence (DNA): TGTGCCAGCTCACCCCTAGGACAGGGGGGTATCGCTGAAGCTTTCTTT. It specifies CASSPLGQGGIAEAFF.

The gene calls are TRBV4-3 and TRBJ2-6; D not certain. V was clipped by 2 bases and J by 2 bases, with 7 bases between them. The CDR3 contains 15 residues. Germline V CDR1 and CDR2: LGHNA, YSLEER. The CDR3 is CASSQTYTGANVLTF. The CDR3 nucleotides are TGCGCCAGCAGCCAAACCTATACTGGGGCCAACGTCCTGACTTTC.

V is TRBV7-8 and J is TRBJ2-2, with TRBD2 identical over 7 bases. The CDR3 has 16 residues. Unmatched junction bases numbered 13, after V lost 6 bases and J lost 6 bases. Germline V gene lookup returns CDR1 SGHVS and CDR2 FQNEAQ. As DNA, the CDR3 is TGTGCCAGCAGGCCCGGACTAGGAGGAGGACCCGGGGAGCTGTTTTTT. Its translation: CASRPGLGGGPGELFF. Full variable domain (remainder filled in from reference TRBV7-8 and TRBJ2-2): GAGVSQSPRYKVAKRGQDVALRCDPISGHVSLFWYQQALGQGPEFLTYFQNEAQLDKSGLPSDRFFAERPEGSVSTLKIQRTQQEDSAVYLCASRPGLGGGPGELFFGEGSRLTVL.

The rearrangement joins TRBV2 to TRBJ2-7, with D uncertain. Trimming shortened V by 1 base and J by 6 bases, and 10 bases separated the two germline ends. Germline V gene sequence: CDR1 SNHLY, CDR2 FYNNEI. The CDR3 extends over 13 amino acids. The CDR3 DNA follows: TGTGCCAGCAGTGAAGGTGGGTTAGCCGAGCAGTACTTC. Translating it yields CASSEGGLAEQYF.

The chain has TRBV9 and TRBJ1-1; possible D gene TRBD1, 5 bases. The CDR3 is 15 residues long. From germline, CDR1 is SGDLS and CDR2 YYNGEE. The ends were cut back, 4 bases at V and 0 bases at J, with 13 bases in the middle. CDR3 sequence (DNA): TGTGCCAGCAGCCCTCGGTTAGGGGTGAACACTGAAGCTTTCTTT. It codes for CASSPRLGVNTEAFF.

The CDR3 region has the DNA TGTGCCAGCAGTCCCCCTTTGGCCAACGTCCTGACTTTC. Its protein is CASSPPLANVLTF. The chain links TRBV27 to TRBJ2-6; D ambiguous. Looked up from germline, CDR1 is MNHEY and CDR2 is SMNVEV (reference sequence). Trimming stripped 5 bases from V and 6 bases from J, with 8 bases between. The CDR3 sequence is 13 residues long.

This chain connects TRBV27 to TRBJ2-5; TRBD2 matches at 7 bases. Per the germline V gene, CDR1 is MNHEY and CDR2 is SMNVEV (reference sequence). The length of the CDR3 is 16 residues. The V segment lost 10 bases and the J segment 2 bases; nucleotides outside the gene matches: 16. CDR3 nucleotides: TGTGCCACCGCCACGTCGACGAGCGGGGATCAAGAGACCCAGTACTTC. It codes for CATATSTSGDQETQYF.

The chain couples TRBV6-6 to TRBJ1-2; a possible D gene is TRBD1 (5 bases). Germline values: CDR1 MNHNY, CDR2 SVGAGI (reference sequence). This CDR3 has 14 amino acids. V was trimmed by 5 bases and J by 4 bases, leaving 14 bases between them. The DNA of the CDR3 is TGTGCCAGCAGTCAAGGGGTTGGTGGCTATGGCTACACCTTC. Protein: CASSQGVGGYGYTF.

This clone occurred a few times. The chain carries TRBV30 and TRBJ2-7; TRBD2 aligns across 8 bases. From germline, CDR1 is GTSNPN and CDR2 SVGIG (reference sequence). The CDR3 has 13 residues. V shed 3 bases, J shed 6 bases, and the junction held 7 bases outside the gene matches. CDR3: CAWRIGLASEQYF. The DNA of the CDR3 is TGTGCCTGGAGAATTGGACTAGCAAGCGAGCAGTACTTC.

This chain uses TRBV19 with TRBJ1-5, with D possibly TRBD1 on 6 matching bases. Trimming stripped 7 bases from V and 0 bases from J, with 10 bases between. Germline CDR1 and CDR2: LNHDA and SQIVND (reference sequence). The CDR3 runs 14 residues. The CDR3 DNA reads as TGTGCCAGTAACAGGGAATATAGCAATCAGCCCCAGCATTTT. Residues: CASNREYSNQPQHF.

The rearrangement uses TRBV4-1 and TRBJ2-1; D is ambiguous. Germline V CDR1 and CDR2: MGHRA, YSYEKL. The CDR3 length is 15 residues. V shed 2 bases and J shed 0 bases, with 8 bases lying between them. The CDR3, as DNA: TGCGCCAGCAGCCAATCGAGGAGCTCCTACAATGAGCAGTTCTTC. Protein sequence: CASSQSRSSYNEQFF.